The 15 T cell receptor beta chains below come from one sample, sequenced in a study of T cells after yellow fever vaccination. TCRdb re-called the 5' RACE reads through MiXCR, storing one row per CDR3 protein. The sample has 610,000 or so distinct CDR3 sequences; 9% to 15% are singletons. The specimen comprised PBMCs, sampled on the day of the yellow fever booster vaccination. All receptors come from a man aged 30 to 45 who received the YFV17D yellow fever vaccine.

This chain links TRBV20-1 with TRBJ2-2; 8 positions agree with TRBD1. Trimming at V came to 2 bases and at J to 8 bases, leaving 7 bases not matched to a gene. This CDR3 is 14 amino acids long. The germline V gene encodes CDR1 DFQATT and CDR2 SNEGSKA (reference sequence). CDR3: CSARQGARIGELFF. The CDR3 nucleotides read TGCAGTGCTAGACAGGGGGCGCGTATAGGGGAGCTGTTTTTT.

The chain recombines TRBV20-1 with TRBJ2-1; 9 bases line up with TRBD2. Germline CDR1 and CDR2: DFQATT and SNEGSKA (reference sequence). With V trimmed by 5 bases and J by 5 bases, 7 bases remained unmatched. The CDR3 loop spans 14 amino acids. The CDR3 nucleotides are TGCAGTGCTGCCGGGACTAGCAGGCACAATGAGCAGTTCTTC. Protein product: CSAAGTSRHNEQFF.

This clonotype was detected a few times. The chain combines TRBV29-1 with TRBJ2-7, with D possibly being TRBD2 (5 bases). V dropped 2 bases and J dropped 6 bases, with 8 bases sitting between them. The CDR3 is 11 residues long. Germline CDR1 SQVTM, CDR2 ANQGSEA. The CDR3 bases are TGCAGCGTTGAAACGGGGTTCGAGCAGTACTTC. This encodes CSVETGFEQYF.

This clonotype has just a few counts. The gene calls are TRBV27 and TRBJ1-5; D gene ambiguous. Between the trimmed V and J ends, which lost 3 bases and 2 bases, there was a span of 14 bases. The germline gives CDR1 MNHEY, CDR2 SMNVEV (reference sequence). The CDR3 covers 16 residues. In nucleotides, the CDR3 is TGTGCCAGCAGTTTTTCCTGGGCAGGAGGCAATCAGCCCCAGCATTTT. Its translation: CASSFSWAGGNQPQHF.

This chain links TRBV2 with TRBJ2-4; no clear D gene. The CDR3 totals 16 residues. V lost 3 bases and J 0 bases, leaving 12 bases between the germline ends. Germline loops: CDR1 SNHLY, CDR2 FYNNEI. The CDR3, as DNA: TGTGCCAGCAGTGATAGTCCAGGTGAAGCCAAAAACATTCAGTACTTC. Its protein product is CASSDSPGEAKNIQYF. Filled out from reference TRBV2 and TRBJ2-4, the complete variable domain reads EPEVTQTPSHQVTQMGQEVILRCVPISNHLYFYWYRQILGQKVEFLVSFYNNEISEKSEIFDDQFSVERPDGSNFTLKIRSTKLEDSAMYFCASSDSPGEAKNIQYFGAGTRLSVL.

V is TRBV27 and J is TRBJ2-7; TRBD2 matches 8 bases. Germline-derived CDR1 and CDR2 are MNHEY and SMNVEV (reference sequence). This CDR3 region has 15 residues. With 6 bases clipped from V and 2 bases from J, the junction kept 9 bases outside the gene matches. The CDR3 is CASSASPGLAYEQYF. CDR3 nucleotides: TGTGCCAGCAGCGCCTCTCCGGGACTAGCCTACGAGCAGTACTTC.

The rearrangement uses TRBV7-2 and TRBJ2-7; 13 positions match TRBD2. V shed 3 bases, J shed 4 bases, and the junction held 6 bases outside the gene matches. Germline CDR1 is SGHTA and CDR2 is FQGNSA. The CDR3 is 16 residues long. The CDR3 is CASSFKTSGRKYEQYF. The CDR3 region has the DNA TGTGCCAGCAGCTTTAAGACTAGCGGGAGGAAATACGAGCAGTACTTC.

This clonotype has only a few counts. CDR3 sequence (DNA): TGTGCTAGTGGTTTGGTATACGCCCGGGACAGGATTAACACCGGGGAGCTGTTTTTT. As protein: CASGLVYARDRINTGELFF. V gene TRBV12-5 combines with J gene TRBJ2-2; 8 positions agree with TRBD1. Germline CDR1 is LGHNT and CDR2 is FRNRAP. This CDR3 region has 19 residues. V lost 0 bases to trimming and J lost 2 bases; unmatched junction nucleotides: 11.

Comments on this clonotype: Mismatch with germline at one junction end may stem from a read error. The chain has TRBV20-1 and TRBJ2-5; 8 nucleotides align to TRBD1. In germline, CDR1 is DFQATT, CDR2 SNEGSKA (reference sequence). This CDR3 region has 15 residues. DNA of the CDR3: TGCAATGCTAGAGATCCGGGACAGGTCCAAGAGACCCAGTACTTC. Translated: CNARDPGQVQETQYF.

V is TRBV5-1 and J is TRBJ1-5; D possibly corresponds to TRBD1 (5 bases). The V gene lost 0 bases and the J gene lost 2 bases, with 12 bases spanning the gap. Germline CDR1 SGHRS, CDR2 YFSETQ. There are 16 residues in the CDR3. This chain's CDR3 is CASSLGSGPGNQPQHF. CDR3 sequence (DNA): TGCGCCAGCAGCTTGGGATCAGGGCCAGGCAATCAGCCCCAGCATTTT.

There are a few counts of this clonotype. The rearrangement uses TRBV20-1 and TRBJ2-1, with unresolved D. Trimming left V 2 bases short and J 4 bases short, with 9 bases between. The V gene's germline CDR1 is DFQATT and CDR2 SNEGSKA (reference sequence). The CDR3 is made up of 13 amino acids. The CDR3 bases are TGCAGTGCTAGACTCCACCGGTACAATGAGCAGTTCTTC. Residues: CSARLHRYNEQFF.

This clonotype has just a few counts. The chain carries TRBV7-2 and TRBJ2-1; D call uncertain. The CDR3 contains 14 residues. With 3 bases removed from V and 3 bases from J, the gap between germline ends came to 9 bases. Germline V gives CDR1 SGHTA, CDR2 FQGNSA. The CDR3 loop reads CASSLPQSYNEQFF. DNA for the CDR3: TGTGCCAGCAGCTTGCCGCAAAGCTACAATGAGCAGTTCTTC.

This clonotype was counted between two and nine times. The rearrangement joins TRBV5-4 to TRBJ2-1; 8 bases fit TRBD2. This CDR3 contains 14 residues. Germline assignment: CDR1 SGHNT and CDR2 YYREEE (reference sequence). The V and J ends lost 4 bases and 7 bases, in that order; junction bases with no gene match: 7. In DNA form, the CDR3 reads TGTGCCAGCAGCCCCCGGACTAGCAGTAATGAGCAGTTCTTC. Amino acid sequence: CASSPRTSSNEQFF.

The chain links TRBV11-2 to TRBJ1-1; D is unresolved. The germline gives CDR1 SGHAT, CDR2 FQNNGV. The CDR3 consists of 11 residues. The V end was cut by 7 bases, the J end by 4 bases, with 7 bases between. The CDR3 bases are TGTGCCAGCACCACACGCACTGAAGCTTTCTTT. It encodes CASTTRTEAFF.

This clonotype has ten or more counts. The rearrangement joins TRBV20-1 to TRBJ2-3, with TRBD2 matching 13 bases. The CDR3 has 17 amino acids. Germline loops: CDR1 DFQATT, CDR2 SNEGSKA (reference sequence). The V gene end was trimmed by 2 bases and the J gene end by 2 bases; junction bases not matched to a gene: 7. This chain's CDR3 is CSARRMGLAGHTDTQYF. DNA of the CDR3: TGCAGTGCTAGACGAATGGGACTAGCGGGGCACACAGATACGCAGTATTTT.